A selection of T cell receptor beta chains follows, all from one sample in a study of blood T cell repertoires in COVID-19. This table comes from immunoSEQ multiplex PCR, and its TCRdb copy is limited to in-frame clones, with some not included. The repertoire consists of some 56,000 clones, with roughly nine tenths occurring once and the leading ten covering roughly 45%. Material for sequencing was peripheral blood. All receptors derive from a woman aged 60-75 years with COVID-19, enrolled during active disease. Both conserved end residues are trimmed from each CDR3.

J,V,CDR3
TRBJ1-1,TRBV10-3,AISETPGQLNTEAF
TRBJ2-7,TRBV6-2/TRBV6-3,ASSRDRSAYEQY
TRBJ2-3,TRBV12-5,ASGRGTGGGTDTQY
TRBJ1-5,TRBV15,ATTRTRGNQPQH
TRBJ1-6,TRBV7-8,ASSLGRDFLNSPLH
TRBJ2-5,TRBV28,ASEANQETQY
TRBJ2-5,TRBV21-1,ASSTATSAQETQY
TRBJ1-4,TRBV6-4,ASPLHPGDPTSTNEKLF
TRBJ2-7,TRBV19,ASSIIGQGYEQY
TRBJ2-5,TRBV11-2,ASSPPLNQETQY
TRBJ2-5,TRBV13,ASSLGRLPETQY
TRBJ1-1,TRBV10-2,ASSRTDTEGTEAF
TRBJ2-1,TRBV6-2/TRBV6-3,ASSYPTSGTDEQF
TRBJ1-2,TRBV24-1,ATSDPQGGYGYT
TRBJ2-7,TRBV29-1,SVENPPTLRAGGLYEQY
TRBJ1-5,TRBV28,ASRYSGEGNQPQH
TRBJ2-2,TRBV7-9,ASSLSPRDGTGELF
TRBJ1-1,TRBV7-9,ASSSAAVEAF
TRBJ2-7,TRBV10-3,AISDRSYEQY
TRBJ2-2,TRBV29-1,SVGGRGELF
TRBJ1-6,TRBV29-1,SVSLDSNSPLH
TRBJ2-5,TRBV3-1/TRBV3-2,ASSLSGIETQY
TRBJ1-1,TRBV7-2,ASSLKYRTVTMNTEAF